The subject of this entry is one T cell receptor (beta chain). The specificity of this receptor is unknown. No base-level quality is on record; no much larger clone is a single base apart. The sample comes from a study of cytomegalovirus exposure and HLA in healthy donors (dated 2017 in TCRdb). General notes on the study: In an earlier analysis of 587 of the donors, 250 to 350 Gb of sequence data and approximately 120 million unique TCR beta sequences from 150 million to 200 million T cells were reported. Roughly 300 gigabases of sequencing data and 70 million to 100 million unique TCR sequences were included in an early release covering roughly 600 HLA-typed donors. Of the 398 genotyped donors, approximately 80% were placed in the genetic ancestry cluster associated with self-reported Caucasian donors. The study aimed to test whether signatures of past pathogen exposure could be identified by cataloging public T cell receptors. The T cell repertoires of some 700 subjects were profiled by immunosequencing and related to cytomegalovirus serostatus. In addition to the first cohort of approximately 650 subjects, a separate validation cohort of approximately 120 different subjects was used. To predict cytomegalovirus infection status, the study combined high-throughput TCR immunosequencing, statistical association of individual TCRs with disease status, and machine learning. In a later analysis, previously published TCR beta repertoires from more than 500 donors were re-analyzed and high-resolution HLA genotyping was added so that TCR occurrence patterns could be studied. Rather than using new phenotypic data, the later analysis identified candidate immune exposures from TCR beta sequences and from how often those sequences occurred across donors. To decide whether each TCR beta V gene segment behaved as functional or pseudogenic, an earlier analysis of some 600 of the donors relied on high-throughput TCR beta sequencing. Alongside the repertoire data, information on donor age, sex, ethnicity and CMV serostatus was compiled. A later genetic analysis used genome-wide SNP genotypes for 398 of the 666 donors, treating that subset as a discovery cohort. All discovery cohort repertoires had been generated using a single sequencing platform. Both class I and class II loci were covered by HLA typing, at four-digit resolution. The number of typed donors differed by locus: roughly 629-630 for A, B, C, DRB1 and DQB1; 522 for DQA1; 606 for DPA1; and roughly 490 for DPB1. Several DR-DQ haplotypes were treated as single units for association and clustering because of strong linkage in the cohort. Among around 400 genotyped donors of the cohort, an average of roughly 230,000 unique TCR beta nucleotide sequences was sequenced per donor, of which roughly 18% were non-productive. Paper-wide results and their limitations: In a later analysis, HLA-associated TCR beta chains showed more clonal expansion and lower generation probabilities than non-associated chains that were equally common. A later analysis reported that several top co-occurrence clusters appeared linked to parvovirus B19, influenza, CMV and Epstein-Barr virus. While some public TCRs were present in many individuals, most TCR sequences turned up only very rarely across donors. The sequencing pipeline was judged likely to have produced a cluster of highly shared sequence variants as a technical artifact. The authors suggested that the approach could potentially be generalized to other disease states and immunological phenotypes. In an earlier analysis of fewer than 700 of the donors, most TCR beta V segments appeared in productive rearrangements about 87% or about 30% of the time, broadly matching IMGT annotations. For the cohort, immune exposure information was limited to CMV serostatus. Correlated functional status among segregating V segments might be attributable to linkage disequilibrium, but an unknown experimental factor could not be ruled out. A further reported finding was that TCR beta sequences accurately predicted the HLA-A and HLA-B alleles for most subjects in the first cohort. In vitro tests confirmed that a few of the cytomegalovirus-associated TCR beta chains recognize cytomegalovirus antigens. Strong co-occurrence of HLA alleles, especially DR and DQ, made assigning TCR associations to individual alleles difficult. In the study, about 150 TCR beta chains were listed as associated with cytomegalovirus. Some 16 rarely observed V segments, including chromosome 9 orphons, were excluded from the earlier analysis of approximately 500 of the donors because counts were too low. Sequencing depth was assumed to be roughly uniform across donors in the presence/absence analyses, though that assumption may not hold. In this cohort, only TCR beta chains were sequenced, and detectable features were limited by the absence of alpha or paired-chain data. In a later analysis, most CMV-associated TCR beta chains were found to appear HLA-restricted, with HLA associations seemingly driven largely by CMV exposure. In a later genetic analysis, a missense DCLRE1C variant was associated with V-gene and J-gene trimming of TCR beta chains, and the association was replicated in an independent cohort. In a later genetic analysis, fewer N-insertions in productive TCRs were reported among donors in an Asian-associated ancestry cluster than the roughly 640-donor mean. In both the original and validation cohorts, the classifier was reported to diagnose cytomegalovirus status with high specificity and sensitivity. A later analysis found that TCR association rates varied across HLA loci, with DRB1 alleles showing the most associated TCRs and HLA-C alleles the fewest. Specific HLA alleles were associated with around 18,000 TCR beta sequences at a false discovery rate of 0.05 in a later analysis. Because HLA typing was unavailable for some donors at each locus, only the typed subset was used in association tests. The 87-base-pair reads could not distinguish some IMGT-functional V segments, including TRBV6-2 and TRBV6-3, so those segments were excluded.

The cohort consisted of hundreds of healthy bone marrow donors. All cohort members were sampled while nominally healthy, although unrecorded immune exposures were likely present. CMV serostatus was recorded as positive for about 300 and negative for about 50% of the 666 cohort members, whereas no CMV serostatus was recorded for the donor in question. Each donor provided a peripheral blood sample, and peripheral blood mononuclear cells were used for TCR beta sequencing. Genomic DNA was extracted from the blood cell samples with the Qiagen DNeasy Blood Extraction Kit. The CDR3 contains 11 residues, cysteine and phenylalanine counted. Of the read, only the CDR3 DNA is kept; its 33 bases are in frame from base 1. V is pared back by 1 base and J by 5 bases, with 5 bases lying between the germline termini. The germline V gene (reference sequence) supplies CDR1 DFQATT and CDR2 SNEGSKA. Library generation was performed with the immunoSEQ multiplex PCR assay. A mixture of 60 forward primers for TCR Vbeta segments and 13 reverse primers for TCR Jbeta segments was used in the multiplex PCR. The CDR3 region of rearranged TCR beta genes was amplified from genomic DNA by a multiplex PCR assay. The amplified TCR beta libraries were sequenced on the Illumina HiSeq System as 87-base-pair reads. Per the authors' processing: A later analysis tallied 75 million to 85 million unique TCR beta chains across the 666 repertoires, and approximately 11 million of those chains were shared by two or more donors. A nearest-neighbor algorithm error-corrected the raw reads and collapsed the reads into unique sequences, merging closely related sequences to remove PCR and sequencing errors. Alignment of CDR3 sequences to IMGT reference sequences was used to assign V, D and J gene segments. For a sequence to be retained, at least a six-nucleotide match to both a V gene segment and a J gene segment was required. Rearrangements were called productive when the CDR3 lacked stop codons and stayed in frame with V and J; all others were non-productive. Following IMGT convention, CDR3 was defined as the stretch from the second conserved V-encoded cysteine to the conserved J-encoded phenylalanine. The earlier analysis of about 500 of the donors excluded sequences that lacked an unambiguous match to a single V gene segment. An earlier analysis of 587 of the donors called V segments functional above 56.7% productive rearrangements and segregating when the between-donor standard deviation exceeded 5%. A statistical classification framework was built for diagnosing cytomegalovirus status from the catalog of TCR beta chain sequences. V and J gene assignment, in a later analysis, came from comparing TCR nucleotide sequences with IMGT/GENE-DB human TR gene sequences. In a later analysis, CDR3 sequences and most-parsimonious VDJ recombination scenarios were assigned using the TCRdist pipeline. In a later analysis, each TCR beta chain was defined by its CDR3 amino acid sequence together with its V-gene family, and reads lacking a unique V-gene family were excluded. To address suspected cross-contamination and a sequencing artifact, a later analysis removed 450 to 700 highly shared, low-generation-probability nucleotide sequences. For each public chain, a later analysis derived a clonal expansion index from normalized ranks of inferred template counts within each repertoire. Generation probabilities in a later analysis came from a VDJ recombination model fitted to out-of-frame rearrangements, and those results were checked against IGoR. In a later analysis, TCR-TCR, TCR-HLA and TCR-CMV co-occurrence was scored with hypergeometric tests, and a repertoire-size bias correction was applied to TCR pairs. A later analysis estimated false discovery rates by permuting HLA or CMV assignments 20 times. In a later analysis, co-occurring TCRs were grouped using DBSCAN, with TCRdist sequence similarity added in when clustering inside HLA-allele-positive subsets. Repertoires with fewer than 30,000 or more than 120,000 public chains were left out of co-occurrence clustering, as were about five repertoires with anomalous nucleotide sharing. Entries here come from immuneACCESS through TCRdb and include only in-frame sequences with V and J called. Some clones fail to appear in such tables; in the studies checked, an unresolved V gene covers under half of the shortfall, and the cause of the remainder is unknown. V and J calls and clone size are copied from that table; D and trimming were computed from the DNA. Within this sample are over 200,000 clones, with roughly 84% of them counted one time only. Clones ranked in the top ten supply over 1% of the sample.

What was sequenced was PBMCs. The sequence was collected from a human donor in good health. The receptor chain draws on TRBV20-1 and TRBJ1-2, and TRBD1 may be the D gene, going by 5 matching bases. CDR3 sequence: CSARGQYGYTF. The DNA is as follows: TGCAGTGCTAGAGGACAGTATGGCTACACCTTC.